What follows are 23 T cell receptor beta chains derived from one specimen sequenced in a study of T cells after yellow fever vaccination. TCRdb processed the 5' RACE reads anew with MiXCR; each CDR3 protein has one entry. The sample consists of more than 300,000 distinct CDR3 sequences, about 10% of them appearing once. The sample here was CD4+ T cells sorted from PBMCs, taken 45 days after the yellow fever booster vaccination. These receptor sequences come from a man between 18 and 35 years old who received the YFV17D yellow fever vaccine.

The CDR3 reads CASSFGSGGPTDTQYF. In nucleotides, the CDR3 is TGTGCCAGCAGCTTTGGGAGCGGGGGACCCACAGATACGCAGTATTTT. The chain joins TRBV5-4 to TRBJ2-3; TRBD2 aligns across 8 bases. The CDR3 loop spans 16 amino acids. Germline-derived CDR1 and CDR2 are SGHNT and YYREEE (reference sequence). V dropped 2 bases and J dropped 2; count of bases not matched to a gene: 7. Supplemented by reference TRBV5-4 and TRBJ2-3, the full variable domain reads ETGVTQSPTHLIKTRGQQVTLRCSSQSGHNTVSWYQQALGQGPQFIFQYYREEENGRGNFPPRFSGLQFPNYSSELNVNALELDDSALYLCASSFGSGGPTDTQYFGPGTRLTVL.

V gene TRBV7-9 combines with J gene TRBJ2-5; 10 nucleotides agree with TRBD2. V was clipped by 4 bases and J by 5 bases; unmatched bases: 16. The CDR3 spans 18 residues. Germline CDR1 reads SEHNR; CDR2 reads FQNEAQ (reference sequence). CDR3 bases: TGTGCCAGCAGCTCCCCACCCTGGAGCGGGGGGGCAGGGGAGACCCAGTACTTC. The encoded protein is CASSSPPWSGGAGETQYF. Full variable domain (remainder filled in from reference TRBV7-9 and TRBJ2-5): DTGVSQNPRHKITKRGQNVTFRCDPISEHNRLYWYRQTLGQGPEFLTYFQNEAQLEKSRLLSDRFSAERPKGSFSTLEIQRTEQGDSAMYLCASSSPPWSGGAGETQYFGPGTRLLVL.

This clonotype was recorded a few times. This sequence joins TRBV7-9 and TRBJ2-4, with D possibly called TRBD1 or TRBD2 (5 bases each). The V gene's germline CDR1 is SEHNR and CDR2 FQNEAQ (reference sequence). Trimming removed 5 bases from V and 5 bases from J, with 16 bases in between. The CDR3 loop spans 15 amino acids. The CDR3 region is CASSRSGTTQNIQYF. CDR3 sequence (DNA): TGTGCCAGCAGCCGATCAGGGACCACTCAAAACATTCAGTACTTC.

The chain joins TRBV12-3 or TRBV12-4 to TRBJ2-1, with a possible D match to TRBD1 (6 bases). The CDR3 sequence is 14 residues long. Between the trimmed V and J ends, which lost 4 bases and 6 bases, there was a span of 13 bases. CDR3 sequence reads: CASSSSGDLNEQFF. The CDR3 bases are TGTGCCAGCAGTTCTTCAGGGGACCTCAATGAGCAGTTCTTC.

This clonotype has just a few counts. An end of the junction differs from the germline gene, which may be a read error. The V call is TRBV12-5, the J call TRBJ2-4; possible D gene TRBD2, 6 bases. Germline CDR1 and CDR2: LGHNT and FRNRAP. This CDR3 comprises 11 residues. The CDR3 sequence: CASALGGIQYF. The CDR3 coding sequence is TGTGCTAGTGCTTTGGGGGGCATTCAGTACTTC.

This clonotype was seen a handful of times. This chain links TRBV20-1 with TRBJ2-6, with D possibly matching TRBD1 (5 bases). The CDR3 is made up of 14 amino acids. Trimming shortened V by 5 bases and J by 0 bases, and 8 bases separated the two germline ends. The germline V gene has CDR1 DFQATT and CDR2 SNEGSKA (reference sequence). Written as DNA, the CDR3 is TGCAGTGCTCACAGGAACTCTGGGGCCAACGTCCTGACTTTC. It codes for CSAHRNSGANVLTF.

The rearrangement uses TRBV7-3 and TRBJ2-3, with 7 positions matching TRBD2. Germline assignment: CDR1 SGHTA and CDR2 FQGTGA. This CDR3 region has 14 residues. V lost 1 base and J lost 6; bases outside the gene matches: 4. The CDR3 region is CASSLMGGEDTQYF. The CDR3 coding sequence is TGTGCCAGCAGCTTAATGGGGGGGGAGGATACGCAGTATTTT.

CDR3 sequence reads: CASSFLQGSKNIQYF. DNA of the CDR3: TGTGCCAGCAGTTTTCTGCAGGGTTCCAAAAACATTCAGTACTTC. The chain uses TRBV28 and TRBJ2-4; TRBD1 might be the D (5 bases). Germline CDR1 reads MDHEN; CDR2 reads SYDVKM. There are 15 residues in the CDR3. Trimming removed 3 bases from V and 2 bases from J, with 11 bases in between.

This clonotype came up many times. V gene TRBV3-1 combines with J gene TRBJ1-6; D is undetermined. The V end was cut by 4 bases, the J end by 13 bases, with 17 bases between. Germline CDR1 reads LGHDT; CDR2 reads YNNKEL (reference sequence). This CDR3 is built from 14 residues. The CDR3 nucleotides are TGTGCCAGCAGCCGTTTTGGACGGGGATCGCCCCTCCACTTT. It is translated as CASSRFGRGSPLHF.

In its sample, this clonotype was seen a few times. DNA for the CDR3: TGTGCCAGCAGCTTGCAGGCCGCTAACTATGGCTACACCTTC. Residues: CASSLQAANYGYTF. V is TRBV5-6 and J is TRBJ1-2; D gene ambiguous. Germline values: CDR1 SGHDT, CDR2 YYEEEE. The CDR3 has 14 amino acids. Trimming took 1 base from V and 0 from J, leaving 7 bases between them.

This clonotype appeared many times. The chain carries TRBV5-1 and TRBJ2-7; TRBD1 aligns across 8 bases. The CDR3 contains 14 residues. The V and J ends lost 3 bases and 2 bases, in that order; junction bases with no gene match: 4. CDR1 is SGHRS and CDR2 is YFSETQ in the germline V gene. The CDR3 is CASSSGTGTYEQYF. The DNA of the CDR3 is TGCGCCAGCAGCTCCGGGACAGGAACCTACGAGCAGTACTTC.

The chain joins TRBV28 to TRBJ2-1; TRBD2 matches 9 bases. Trimming removed 4 bases from V and 5 bases from J; junction bases left unmatched: 3. The CDR3 has 14 amino acids. Germline CDR1 is MDHEN and CDR2 is SYDVKM. The CDR3 loop reads CASSSPSGDNEQFF. The CDR3 nucleotides are TGTGCCAGCAGTTCTCCTAGCGGGGACAATGAGCAGTTCTTC.

This clonotype has a handful of counts. CDR3 DNA: TGCGCCAGCAGCCCCGTCGGAGGGTCGATATACGTC. This codes for CASSPVGGSIYV. The gene calls are TRBV4-1 and TRBJ2-7; D possibly corresponds to TRBD2 (6 bases). The CDR3 has 12 amino acids. V lost 4 bases, J lost 13 bases, and 17 bases lay in between. Germline V CDR1 and CDR2: MGHRA, YSYEKL.

This chain uses TRBV20-1 with TRBJ1-2, with a weak D call TRBD1 (5 bases). V was clipped by 3 bases and J by 8 bases, with 13 bases between them. Germline values: CDR1 DFQATT, CDR2 SNEGSKA (reference sequence). The CDR3 contains 12 residues. The CDR3 coding sequence is TGCAGTGCTAGTGGGGGGGTATGGGGCTACACCTTC. Encoded protein: CSASGGVWGYTF.

This clonotype was found many times. This chain connects TRBV10-3 to TRBJ1-1; no reliable D call. V dropped 8 bases and J dropped 1 base, with 5 bases sitting between them. Germline values: CDR1 ENHRY, CDR2 SYGVKD. CDR3 length equals 11 residues. The CDR3, as DNA: TGTGCCATCCAGACGAACACTGAAGCTTTCTTT. As protein: CAIQTNTEAFF.

This clonotype was seen repeatedly, ten times or more. The V gene is TRBV28, the J gene TRBJ2-7; 12 positions agree with TRBD1. Germline values: CDR1 MDHEN, CDR2 SYDVKM. This CDR3 is built from 12 residues. The V and J ends lost 6 bases and 9 bases, in that order; junction bases with no gene match: 3. CDR3 sequence (DNA): TGTGCCAGCAGCCTGGGACAGGGGGCGCAGTACGTC. Protein product: CASSLGQGAQYV.

This clonotype was seen at least ten times. J is TRBJ2-3 and V is TRBV10-3; tentative D call: TRBD1 (6 bases). V dropped 6 bases and J dropped 5 bases, with 15 bases sitting between them. The CDR3 contains 14 residues. Germline loops: CDR1 ENHRY, CDR2 SYGVKD. The CDR3 sequence is CAISRTEIKDTQYF. The CDR3 nucleotides read TGTGCCATCAGCCGGACAGAAATAAAAGATACGCAGTATTTT.

This chain links TRBV9 with TRBJ1-2; a weak D match, TRBD1 (6 bases). This CDR3 comprises 15 residues. Trimming pared 0 bases from V and 2 bases from J, leaving 11 bases between. The germline V gene has CDR1 SGDLS and CDR2 YYNGEE. For the CDR3, the DNA is TGTGCCAGCAGCGTAGAGACAGGAGCCAACTATGGCTACACCTTC. Translated, it gives CASSVETGANYGYTF.

The rearrangement uses TRBV5-1 and TRBJ1-1; D is perhaps TRBD1 (6 bases). V lost 1 base to trimming and J lost 0 bases, with 13 bases between them. Germline V lookup: CDR1 SGHRS, CDR2 YFSETQ. The length of the CDR3 is 16 residues. CDR3 sequence reads: CASSLYNRGLNTEAFF. CDR3 DNA sequence: TGCGCCAGCAGCTTGTATAATCGGGGGCTGAACACTGAAGCTTTCTTT.

The chain has TRBV10-2 and TRBJ1-1, with TRBD1 matching over 10 bases. Germline V gene data show CDR1 as WSHSY and CDR2 as SAAADI. This CDR3 region has 16 residues. J lost 1 base, V lost 3 bases, and 5 bases had no gene match. CDR3 amino acids: CASSDWTGGENTEAFF. The CDR3, as DNA: TGCGCCAGCAGTGATTGGACAGGGGGGGAGAACACTGAAGCTTTCTTT.

This clonotype was seen more than once but under ten times. V is TRBV6-5 and J is TRBJ2-5, with D tentatively TRBD1 or TRBD2 (5 bases each). Trimming removed 5 bases from V and 3 bases from J, with 16 bases in between. The length of the CDR3 is 15 residues. Germline-derived CDR1 and CDR2 are MNHEY and SVGAGI. CDR3 sequence reads: CASSETGTGKETQYF. For the CDR3, the DNA is TGTGCCAGCAGTGAAACCGGGACGGGAAAAGAGACCCAGTACTTC.

This clonotype has at least ten counts. V gene TRBV20-1 combines with J gene TRBJ1-1, with unresolved D. Germline V lookup: CDR1 DFQATT, CDR2 SNEGSKA (reference sequence). Trimming removed 3 bases at V and 0 bases at J, with 11 bases between. The CDR3 loop spans 14 amino acids. The CDR3 DNA reads TGCAGTGCTAGTCCCGGCTACATGAACACTGAAGCTTTCTTT. Its translation is CSASPGYMNTEAFF.

J is TRBJ2-1 and V is TRBV11-2; 11 nucleotides line up with TRBD2. CDR1 and CDR2 (germline): SGHAT, FQNNGV. V shed 5 bases and J 2 bases; nucleotides not matched to a gene: 8. The CDR3 has 17 amino acids. The CDR3 region is CASSRSLTSGTYNEQFF. In DNA form, the CDR3 reads TGTGCCAGCAGCCGCTCTCTGACTAGCGGGACCTACAATGAGCAGTTCTTC.